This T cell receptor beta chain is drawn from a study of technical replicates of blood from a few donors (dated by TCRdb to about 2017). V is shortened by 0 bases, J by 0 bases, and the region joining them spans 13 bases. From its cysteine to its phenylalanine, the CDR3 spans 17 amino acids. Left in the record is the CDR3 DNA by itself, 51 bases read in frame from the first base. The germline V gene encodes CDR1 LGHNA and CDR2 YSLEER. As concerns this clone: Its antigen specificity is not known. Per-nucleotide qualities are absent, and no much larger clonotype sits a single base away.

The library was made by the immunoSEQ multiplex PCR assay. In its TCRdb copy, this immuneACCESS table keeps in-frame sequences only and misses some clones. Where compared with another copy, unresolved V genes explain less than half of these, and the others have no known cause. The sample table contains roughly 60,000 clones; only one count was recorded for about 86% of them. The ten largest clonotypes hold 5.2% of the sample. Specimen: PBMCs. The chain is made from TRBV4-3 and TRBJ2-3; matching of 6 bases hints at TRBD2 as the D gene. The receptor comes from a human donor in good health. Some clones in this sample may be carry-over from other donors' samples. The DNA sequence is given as TGCGCCAGCAGCCAAGATTACCGGGGGTATAGCACAGATACGCAGTATTTT. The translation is CASSQDYRGYSTDTQYF.